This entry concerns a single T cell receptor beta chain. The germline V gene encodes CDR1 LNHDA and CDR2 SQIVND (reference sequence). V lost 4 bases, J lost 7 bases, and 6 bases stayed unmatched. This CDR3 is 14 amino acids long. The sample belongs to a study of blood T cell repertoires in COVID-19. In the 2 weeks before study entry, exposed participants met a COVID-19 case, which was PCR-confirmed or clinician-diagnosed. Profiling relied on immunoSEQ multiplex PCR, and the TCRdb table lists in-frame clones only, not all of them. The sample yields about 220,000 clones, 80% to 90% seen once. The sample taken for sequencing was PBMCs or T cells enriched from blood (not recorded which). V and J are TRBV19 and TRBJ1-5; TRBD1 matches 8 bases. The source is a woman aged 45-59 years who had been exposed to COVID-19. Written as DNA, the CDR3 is TGTGCCAGTAGTAAGACAGGGGAGTGGCAGCCCCAGCATTTT. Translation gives CASSKTGEWQPQHF.